These 22 T cell receptor beta chains were sequenced from one sample in a study of Ad26.COV2.S vaccination and SARS-CoV-2 variants. Clones were sequenced by immunoSEQ multiplex PCR, and TCRdb holds only the in-frame ones, with some missing. The sample records around 170,000 clones, about 83% being singletons. Material: peripheral blood, obtained after recovery from COVID-19. The receptors stem from a human donor who had recovered from COVID-19.

CDR3 DNA sequence: TGTGCCAGCAGCGAGCGGGGGCGCCTTGGCGAGCAGTACTTC. Protein product: CASSERGRLGEQYF. This rearrangement joins TRBV13 to TRBJ2-7; 8 nucleotides agree with TRBD2. V gave up 5 bases and J gave up 6 bases; unmatched junction bases: 9. The CDR3 extends over 14 amino acids. Germline assignment: CDR1 PRHDT and CDR2 FYEKMQ (reference sequence).

The genes are TRBV27 and TRBJ2-5; D unresolved. Per germline, CDR1 MNHEY and CDR2 SMNVEV (reference sequence). The CDR3 runs 13 residues. The V end was cut by 0 bases, the J end by 2 bases, with 4 bases between. CDR3 amino acids: CASSLSVQETQYF. The CDR3 bases are TGTGCCAGCAGTTTATCGGTACAAGAGACCCAGTACTTC.

This rearrangement joins TRBV2 to TRBJ2-3, with 15 nucleotides matching TRBD2. V gave up 6 bases and J gave up 4 bases; unmatched junction bases: 5. This CDR3 spans 16 amino acids. Germline CDR1 reads SNHLY; CDR2 reads FYNNEI. The CDR3 here is CASRIGLAGGADTQYF. CDR3 DNA: TGTGCCAGCAGGATAGGACTAGCGGGAGGGGCAGATACGCAGTATTTT.

This clone appeared once. The genes are TRBV7-9 and TRBJ1-1; 7 bases agree with TRBD1. The CDR3 covers 14 residues. The V gene's germline CDR1 is SEHNR and CDR2 FQNEAQ (reference sequence). V shed 5 bases, J shed 1 base, and the junction held 4 bases outside the gene matches. For the CDR3, the DNA is TGTGCCAGCAGCCCCGACAGGGCGAACACTGAAGCTTTCTTT. It codes for CASSPDRANTEAFF.

The chain links TRBV7-9 to TRBJ2-2; possibly TRBD1 for D (5 bases). Deletions cut 5 bases from V and 5 bases from J, with 21 bases between. Germline V CDR1 and CDR2: SEHNR, FQNEAQ (reference sequence). The CDR3 spans 17 residues. CDR3 bases: TGTGCCAGCAGCGCCTCCGTACTGCAGGGTAGTACCGGGGAGCTGTTTTTT. Translated, it gives CASSASVLQGSTGELFF.

This clone was seen a handful of times. For the CDR3, the DNA is TGTGCCAGCAGCTTATTAACAGGATCCTATGGCTACACCTTC. Translated: CASSLLTGSYGYTF. V and J are TRBV7-9 and TRBJ1-2; D is possibly TRBD1 (5 bases). Trimming left V 2 bases short and J 4 bases short, with 11 bases between. CDR1 is SEHNR, CDR2 FQNEAQ, per germline (reference sequence). CDR3 length: 14 residues.

The chain links TRBV11-2 to TRBJ1-1; D might be TRBD1 (5 bases). This CDR3 is 13 amino acids long. Trimming took 5 bases from V and 1 from J, leaving 8 bases between them. Looked up from germline, CDR1 is SGHAT and CDR2 is FQNNGV. The CDR3 nucleotides read TGTGCCAGCAGCCCAGGGTCGAACACTGAAGCTTTCTTT. This gives the protein CASSPGSNTEAFF.

The V gene is TRBV6-1, the J gene TRBJ1-6; D is unresolved. The germline V and J ends were trimmed by 1 base and 11 bases, with 6 bases remaining between them. The CDR3 spans 12 residues. The germline CDR1 and CDR2 sequences are MNHNS and SASEGT. CDR3 DNA: TGTGCCAGCAGTGAAGGGCCACCACCCCTCCACTTT. It yields the protein CASSEGPPPLHF.

The CDR3 sequence: CASSEWWGLAGREQYF. As DNA, the CDR3 is TGTGCCAGCAGCGAGTGGTGGGGACTAGCGGGCCGTGAGCAGTACTTC. The gene calls are TRBV5-5 and TRBJ2-7, with 12 bases fitting TRBD2. CDR3 length equals 16 residues. Trimming took 4 bases from V and 7 from J; bases not matched to a gene: 12. Germline V gives CDR1 SGHKS, CDR2 YYEKEE (reference sequence).

The chain uses TRBV6-4 and TRBJ1-1, with D possibly matching TRBD1 (6 bases). The CDR3 sequence is 15 residues long. Trimming removed 6 bases from V and 2 bases from J, with 16 bases in between. Germline V gene sequence: CDR1 MRHNA, CDR2 SNTAGT. The DNA for the CDR3 is TGTGCCAGCAGCACGACAGGCGGGGGAAACACTGAAGCTTTCTTT. Translated: CASSTTGGGNTEAFF.

A note on this clone: Other DNA sequences within the sample encode an identical CDR3. This chain links TRBV5-1 with TRBJ2-7, with 10 nucleotides matching TRBD1. Trimming took 0 bases from V and 7 from J; bases not matched to a gene: 1. This CDR3 has 13 residues. The germline gives CDR1 SGHRS, CDR2 YFSETQ. CDR3 coding DNA: TGCGCCAGCAGCTTGGGGGACAGGGGAGAGCAGTACTTC. This gives the protein CASSLGDRGEQYF.

This sequence joins TRBV11-3 and TRBJ2-1; 8 bases are shared with TRBD2. V shed 2 bases, J shed 4 bases, and the junction held 1 base outside the gene matches. The CDR3 runs 14 residues. Germline values: CDR1 SGHNT, CDR2 YENEEA. In DNA, the CDR3 is TGTGCCAGCAGCTTAAGCGGGAGATACAATGAGCAGTTCTTC. This gives the protein CASSLSGRYNEQFF.

V is TRBV5-4 and J is TRBJ2-1, with D uncertain. This CDR3 contains 14 residues. V gave up 1 base and J gave up 4 bases, with 9 bases separating them. Germline values: CDR1 SGHNT, CDR2 YYREEE (reference sequence). As DNA, the CDR3 is TGTGCCAGCAGCTTGTACTCCAGTTACAATGAGCAGTTCTTC. It encodes CASSLYSSYNEQFF.

The chain joins TRBV6-5 to TRBJ2-4, with a weak D call TRBD2 (6 bases). V lost 6 bases and J lost 6, with 15 bases in between. The CDR3 loop spans 14 amino acids. CDR1 and CDR2 from the germline V gene are MNHEY and SVGAGI. The CDR3 bases are TGTGCCAGCAGGTCCGCGGGGCCCCTAAACATTCAGTACTTC. Amino acid sequence: CASRSAGPLNIQYF.

V gene TRBV6-5 combines with J gene TRBJ2-7, with 9 nucleotides matching TRBD1. The CDR3 consists of 15 residues. With V trimmed by 5 bases and J by 2 bases, 7 bases remained unmatched. Germline lookup yields CDR1 MNHEY and CDR2 SVGAGI. In nucleotides, the CDR3 is TGTGCCAGCAGTCTCGGACAGGGGAGACCCTACGAGCAGTACTTC. Its protein product is CASSLGQGRPYEQYF.

This clone was counted between two and nine times. The chain uses TRBV14 and TRBJ1-3; D ambiguous. CDR1 and CDR2 (germline): SGHDN, FVKESK. The CDR3 length is 16 residues. The ends were cut back, 1 base at V and 0 bases at J, with 10 bases in the middle. The CDR3 reads CASSQVLFSSGNTIYF. CDR3 nucleotides: TGTGCCAGCAGCCAAGTACTGTTCAGCTCTGGAAACACCATATATTTT.

The sample holds one count of this clone. This chain joins TRBV9 and TRBJ2-1; 7 nucleotides match TRBD2. V dropped 0 bases and J dropped 3; count of bases not matched to a gene: 6. The CDR3 spans 16 residues. Germline values: CDR1 SGDLS, CDR2 YYNGEE. The CDR3 DNA sequence: TGTGCCAGCAGCGTAGATACGGGGGGAAACTACAATGAGCAGTTCTTC. The encoded protein is CASSVDTGGNYNEQFF. Supplemented by reference TRBV9 and TRBJ2-1, the full variable domain reads DSGVTQTPKHLITATGQRVTLRCSPRSGDLSVYWYQQSLDQGLQFLIQYYNGEERAKGNILERFSAQQFPDLHSELNLSSLELGDSALYFCASSVDTGGNYNEQFFGPGTRLTVL.

The gene calls are TRBV10-3 and TRBJ1-1; D unresolved. V lost 4 bases and J 5 bases, leaving 11 bases between the germline ends. Per the germline V gene, CDR1 is ENHRY and CDR2 is SYGVKD. The CDR3 extends over 13 amino acids. CDR3 DNA sequence: TGTGCCATCAGTGGCACACAGCTGACTGAAGCTTTCTTT. Protein product: CAISGTQLTEAFF.

V usage is TRBV19 and J usage is TRBJ2-2; D is undetermined. The V gene lost 1 base and the J gene lost 0 bases, with 6 bases spanning the gap. The CDR3 consists of 15 residues. Germline V gene lookup returns CDR1 LNHDA and CDR2 SQIVND (reference sequence). CDR3: CASSIGPTNTGELFF. The CDR3 DNA is TGTGCCAGTAGTATAGGGCCAACGAACACCGGGGAGCTGTTTTTT.

Only one count was recorded for this clone. The chain uses TRBV7-3 and TRBJ2-3; possible D gene TRBD1, 5 bases. The germline V gene encodes CDR1 SGHTA and CDR2 FQGTGA. This CDR3 comprises 12 residues. V was clipped by 8 bases and J by 4 bases, with 10 bases between them. This chain's CDR3 is CASGSGSDTQYF. The CDR3 region has the DNA TGTGCCAGCGGTTCAGGGTCAGATACGCAGTATTTT. Using reference TRBV7-3 and TRBJ2-3 for the parts outside the CDR3, the full variable domain is GAGVSQTPSNKVTEKGKYVELRCDPISGHTALYWYRQSLGQGPEFLIYFQGTGAADDSGLPNDRFFAVRPEGSVSTLKIQRTERGDSAVYLCASGSGSDTQYFGPGTRLTVL.

This clone appeared once. The chain has TRBV9 and TRBJ2-1; 8 bases agree with TRBD2. The CDR3 is made up of 14 amino acids. V lost 3 bases, J lost 10 bases, and 9 bases stayed unmatched. From germline, CDR1 is SGDLS and CDR2 YYNGEE. CDR3 nucleotides: TGTGCCAGCAGCGCCCCGGGAGGGGCGGGGGAGCAGTTCTTC. Protein sequence: CASSAPGGAGEQFF.

In its sample, this clone was seen once. The chain has TRBV28 and TRBJ2-5; D possibly corresponds to TRBD1 (6 bases). V was clipped by 5 bases and J by 5 bases, with 21 bases between them. The length of the CDR3 is 16 residues. The germline gives CDR1 MDHEN, CDR2 SYDVKM. The CDR3 nucleotides read TGTGCCAGCAGTCCAAATGGTGGGGGCTTCTATGAGACCCAGTACTTC. Translating it yields CASSPNGGGFYETQYF.